These 31 T cell receptor beta chains were sequenced from one sample in a study of blood T cells in healthy people across ages. For the second PCR, which ran for 7 to 11 cycles, a sample-barcoded 5' primer and a J-beta primer mix were used. TCRdb re-called the 5' RACE reads with MiXCR, one entry per CDR3 protein. This sample yields 1.5 million to 2 million distinct CDR3 sequences, of which approximately 28% are seen a single time; about 8% belongs to the top ten. Sequencing was performed on blood. The receptors derive from a woman aged 30 to 39 in good health.

This clonotype showed up just a few times. This sequence joins TRBV19 and TRBJ2-3; tentatively, D is TRBD2 (5 bases). This CDR3 spans 14 amino acids. The germline V gene has CDR1 LNHDA and CDR2 SQIVND (reference sequence). V was trimmed by 8 bases and J by 0 bases, leaving 12 bases between them. The CDR3 protein is CASATGSSTDTQYF. CDR3 nucleotide sequence: TGTGCCAGTGCCACGGGGTCGAGCACAGATACGCAGTATTTT.

This clonotype was seen just once. The CDR3: CASSFRPAGFEKLFF. The CDR3 DNA reads as TGTGCCAGCAGTTTTAGGCCGGCCGGCTTTGAAAAACTGTTTTTT. The chain combines TRBV27 with TRBJ1-4; D ambiguous. Trimming removed 3 bases from V and 7 bases from J, with 15 bases in between. Germline V CDR1 and CDR2: MNHEY, SMNVEV (reference sequence). This CDR3 is built from 15 residues.

This clonotype appeared a few times. The chain combines TRBV5-1 with TRBJ1-1; a possible D gene is TRBD1 (5 bases). Germline values: CDR1 SGHRS, CDR2 YFSETQ. This CDR3 is built from 11 residues. The V end was cut by 5 bases, the J end by 7 bases, with 9 bases between. The CDR3 sequence is CASSRGVEAFF. The DNA for the CDR3 is TGCGCCAGCAGTAGAGGGGTTGAAGCTTTCTTT.

The chain links TRBV7-2 to TRBJ2-1; 10 nucleotides agree with TRBD1. This CDR3 comprises 15 residues. Germline V lookup: CDR1 SGHTA, CDR2 FQGNSA. V shed 1 base and J 13 bases; nucleotides not matched to a gene: 10. CDR3 in DNA: TGTGCCAGCAGCTTAGTTGGACAGGGGGGAGAGACCCAGTTCTTC. Protein product: CASSLVGQGGETQFF.

This clonotype showed up just a few times. The chain employs TRBV20-1 and TRBJ1-2, with D hard to call. The ends were cut back, 6 bases at V and 8 bases at J, with 13 bases in the middle. This CDR3 region has 11 residues. The germline CDR1 and CDR2 sequences are DFQATT and SNEGSKA (reference sequence). The CDR3 loop reads CSAPRPGGYTF. In DNA, the CDR3 is TGCAGTGCCCCGCGGCCGGGGGGCTACACCTTC.

This clonotype was seen only a few times. CDR3 nucleotide sequence: TGTGCCAGCAGTCACACAGGGGGCTACACCTTC. Translating gives CASSHTGGYTF. The rearrangement joins TRBV12-3 or TRBV12-4 to TRBJ1-2; TRBD1 might be the D (6 bases). This CDR3 spans 11 amino acids. V was clipped by 5 bases and J by 8 bases, with 9 bases between them.

This clonotype was counted ten times or more. The J gene is TRBJ2-7, the V gene TRBV7-2; 8 bases fit TRBD2. There are 15 residues in the CDR3. With V trimmed by 5 bases and J by 2 bases, 8 bases remained unmatched. CDR1 and CDR2 from the germline V gene are SGHTA and FQGNSA. CDR3 loop: CASSPRGGRTYEQYF. CDR3 nucleotides: TGTGCCAGCAGCCCCCGGGGGGGAAGAACCTACGAGCAGTACTTC.

This chain joins TRBV7-9 and TRBJ1-2; no reliable D call. V lost 4 bases to trimming and J lost 4 bases, with 10 bases between them. CDR3 length: 13 residues. The germline CDR1 and CDR2 sequences are SEHNR and FQNEAQ (reference sequence). The CDR3 sequence: CASSSTASYGYTF. The CDR3 nucleotides are TGTGCCAGCAGCTCTACAGCTAGCTATGGCTACACCTTC.

This clonotype was seen many times. The rearrangement joins TRBV3-1 to TRBJ2-5; 9 bases align to TRBD1. Germline V gene data show CDR1 as LGHDT and CDR2 as YNNKEL (reference sequence). The CDR3 runs to 13 residues. V trimming: 4 bases; J trimming: 6 bases; junction bases outside the gene matches: 3. The chain's CDR3 is CASSLGQGKTQYF. Written as DNA, the CDR3 is TGTGCCAGCAGCCTCGGACAGGGGAAGACCCAGTACTTC.

The rearrangement joins TRBV28 to TRBJ2-7; 8 bases match TRBD1. Losses at the gene ends were 2 bases for V and 2 bases for J; bases not matched to a gene: 5. The V gene's germline CDR1 is MDHEN and CDR2 SYDVKM. CDR3 length: 15 residues. The CDR3 nucleotides read TGTGCCAGCAGTTTAGCCGCGACAGGGGCCTACGAGCAGTACTTC. Its protein is CASSLAATGAYEQYF.

As concerns this clonotype: Possible read error: a much larger clone is one base away. A read error is likely, as this CDR3 ends without the conserved phenylalanine or tryptophan. V usage is TRBV5-1 and J usage is TRBJ2-7; 7 bases align to TRBD2. There are 13 residues in the CDR3. Germline CDR1 reads SGHRS; CDR2 reads YFSETQ. The trim removed 3 bases at V and 3 bases at J, leaving 3 bases unmatched. CDR3 loop: CASSSWTSYEQYL. The CDR3 region has the DNA TGCGCCAGCAGCTCCTGGACTAGCTACGAGCAGTACTTA.

This clonotype was observed a few times. The J gene is TRBJ2-4, the V gene TRBV10-3; 11 nucleotides align to TRBD2. Losses at the gene ends were 10 bases for V and 13 bases for J; bases not matched to a gene: 15. Germline CDR1 and CDR2: ENHRY and SYGVKD. CDR3 length: 14 residues. This CDR3 is CATQGLAVHNEQYF. CDR3 nucleotides: TGTGCCACCCAGGGACTAGCGGTCCACAATGAGCAGTACTTC.

This clonotype showed up just a few times. The J gene is TRBJ2-4, the V gene TRBV6-5; weak D call: TRBD1 (5 bases). The CDR3 totals 14 residues. Germline lookup yields CDR1 MNHEY and CDR2 SVGAGI. Trimming pared 6 bases from V and 7 bases from J, leaving 16 bases between. The CDR3 region is CASSPPVGRNIQYF. CDR3 sequence (DNA): TGTGCCAGCAGCCCCCCGGTGGGGCGTAACATTCAGTACTTC.

The chain links TRBV5-5 to TRBJ1-2; perhaps TRBD1 as D (5 bases). This CDR3 has 14 amino acids. V lost 5 bases and J lost 6, with 17 bases in between. The germline CDR1 and CDR2 sequences are SGHKS and YYEKEE (reference sequence). This CDR3 reads CASSLQAPGDGYTF. Written as DNA, the CDR3 is TGTGCCAGCAGTTTACAGGCGCCGGGCGATGGCTACACCTTC.

This clonotype was counted only a few times. The V and J genes are TRBV7-3 and TRBJ2-1; D unresolved. Germline loops: CDR1 SGHTA, CDR2 FQGTGA. The CDR3 covers 13 residues. V lost 1 base, J lost 13 bases, and 14 bases lay in between. CDR3 DNA: TGTGCCAGCAGCTTAAATCCGGCGCAGGCCCAGTTCTTC. It yields the protein CASSLNPAQAQFF.

The rearrangement joins TRBV5-1 to TRBJ2-1, with 8 bases lining up with TRBD2. Judging by the DNA end, TRBJ2-7 fits better; the J call may be wrong. The length of the CDR3 is 15 residues. Germline V CDR1 and CDR2: SGHRS, YFSETQ. Written as DNA, the CDR3 is TGCGCCAGCAGCTCGGGAGGGTTCTCCTACAATGAGCAGTACTTC. As protein: CASSSGGFSYNEQYF.

This clonotype has more than one count but fewer than ten. This chain uses TRBV24-1 with TRBJ1-1; D not resolved. The V end lost 9 bases, the J end lost 3 bases, and 13 bases lay between the germline ends. This CDR3 is built from 13 residues. Germline lookup yields CDR1 KGHDR and CDR2 SFDVKD. For the CDR3, the DNA is TGTGCCACCTCACGGGGTGGGGACACTGAAGCTTTCTTT. Translation gives CATSRGGDTEAFF.

The rearrangement uses TRBV7-2 and TRBJ1-6, with D possibly being TRBD1 (5 bases). V was cut by 5 bases and J by 8 bases, with 19 bases left in between. This CDR3 contains 16 residues. The V gene's germline CDR1 is SGHTA and CDR2 FQGNSA. For the CDR3, the DNA is TGTGCCAGCAGCCCCCGAAGGGGAGGAGGATATTCACCCCTCCACTTT. Protein: CASSPRRGGGYSPLHF.

A remark on this clonotype: A much larger clone lies a single base off, so this may be a read error. V usage is TRBV12-3 or TRBV12-4 and J usage is TRBJ2-1; 10 positions agree with TRBD1. The CDR3 totals 13 residues. The V gene end was trimmed by 11 bases and the J gene end by 6 bases; junction bases not matched to a gene: 7. CDR3 nucleotides: TGTGCCGGCAAACGGGACAGGGGCAATGAGCAGTTCTTC. Amino acid sequence: CAGKRDRGNEQFF.

CDR3 residues: CAISESGEGWGYTF. As DNA, the CDR3 is TGTGCCATCAGTGAGTCCGGAGAGGGCTGGGGCTACACCTTC. The V gene is TRBV10-3, the J gene TRBJ1-2; D unresolved. The CDR3 covers 14 residues. V lost 0 bases and J 8 bases, leaving 13 bases between the germline ends. Germline V gene sequence: CDR1 ENHRY, CDR2 SYGVKD.

The chain couples TRBV20-1 to TRBJ2-3; 11 nucleotides line up with TRBD2. The CDR3 is 15 amino acids. The ends lost 5 bases at V and 1 base at J; junction bases unmatched: 5. CDR1 and CDR2 (germline): DFQATT, SNEGSKA (reference sequence). DNA for the CDR3: TGCAGTGCTGCTTTTAGCGGGGGGGGCACAGATACGCAGTATTTT. This sequence encodes CSAAFSGGGTDTQYF.

This clonotype showed up just once. J is TRBJ1-5 and V is TRBV6-4; D remains unclear. CDR1 and CDR2 from the germline V gene are MRHNA and SNTAGT. Deletions cut 6 bases from V and 0 bases from J, with 18 bases between. The CDR3 totals 17 residues. CDR3 residues: CASREGHGSYSNQPQHF. CDR3 nucleotides: TGTGCCAGCAGGGAAGGCCATGGATCGTATAGCAATCAGCCCCAGCATTTT.

Regarding this clonotype: With a much larger clone just one base away, this may be a read error. This chain connects TRBV19 to TRBJ2-7, with 8 bases identical to TRBD1. Germline loops: CDR1 LNHDA, CDR2 SQIVND (reference sequence). Trimming removed 4 bases from V and 10 bases from J; junction bases left unmatched: 12. The CDR3 covers 14 residues. This CDR3 reads CASSRQGPQEAQYF. The CDR3, as DNA: TGTGCCAGTAGTAGACAGGGGCCCCAAGAGGCCCAGTACTTC.

The chain recombines TRBV3-1 with TRBJ1-1; unclear D gene. The CDR3 is made up of 14 amino acids. Trimming removed 1 base at V and 1 base at J, with 7 bases between. CDR1 LGHDT and CDR2 YNNKEL come from the germline V gene (reference sequence). CDR3 protein: CASSQARGNTEAFF. The DNA for the CDR3 is TGTGCCAGCAGCCAAGCGAGAGGGAACACTGAAGCTTTCTTT.

The chain is built from TRBV20-1 and TRBJ2-1; maybe TRBD2 (6 bases). This CDR3 comprises 16 residues. The V gene's germline CDR1 is DFQATT and CDR2 SNEGSKA (reference sequence). V gave up 0 bases and J gave up 7 bases, with 19 bases separating them. The CDR3 here is CSAREDARLVGNEQFF. The CDR3 DNA reads TGCAGTGCTAGAGAGGATGCCAGACTAGTGGGGAATGAGCAGTTCTTC.

This rearrangement joins TRBV5-1 to TRBJ2-2; 7 bases map to TRBD1. This CDR3 is built from 15 residues. Germline CDR1 is SGHRS and CDR2 is YFSETQ. Trimming removed 0 bases from V and 5 bases from J; junction bases left unmatched: 4. In DNA form, the CDR3 reads TGCGCCAGCAGCTTGGAACAGGGGAAAACCGGGGAGCTGTTTTTT. Its translation is CASSLEQGKTGELFF.

The sample holds a few counts of this clonotype. The chain uses TRBV28 and TRBJ2-5; D might be TRBD1 or TRBD2, each matching 5 bases. This CDR3 spans 18 amino acids. Germline V gives CDR1 MDHEN, CDR2 SYDVKM. Trimming shortened V by 6 bases and J by 5 bases, and 28 bases separated the two germline ends. CDR3 bases: TGTGCCAGCAGCTCCCCCGGAAAGGACATTCTCAGGAGGGAGACCCAGTACTTC. Translation: CASSSPGKDILRRETQYF.

This clonotype was picked up many times. This chain links TRBV6-5 with TRBJ2-3, with D possibly being TRBD2 (5 bases). This CDR3 region has 13 residues. Per germline, CDR1 MNHEY and CDR2 SVGAGI. The V end lost 0 bases, the J end lost 8 bases, and 9 bases lay between the germline ends. This CDR3 reads CASSYSTRATQYF. CDR3 coding DNA: TGTGCCAGCAGTTACTCGACGCGGGCTACGCAGTATTTT.

This clonotype was detected once. The chain links TRBV30 to TRBJ1-5; TRBD1 is a possible D gene (6 bases). V gave up 4 bases and J gave up 3 bases, with 13 bases separating them. The CDR3 length is 14 residues. The germline CDR1 and CDR2 sequences are GTSNPN and SVGIG (reference sequence). CDR3 residues: CAWTEGHINQPQHF. CDR3 bases: TGTGCCTGGACGGAGGGACATATCAATCAGCCCCAGCATTTT.

This clonotype was picked up a small number of times. The chain recombines TRBV12-3 or TRBV12-4 with TRBJ1-4; no firm D call. The CDR3 is 12 amino acids. Written as DNA, the CDR3 is TGTGCTACCGGGTATACTAATGAAAAACTGTTTTTT. This translates into CATGYTNEKLFF.

In its sample, this clonotype was seen many times. The rearrangement uses TRBV5-1 and TRBJ2-7; D may be TRBD2 (7 bases). The CDR3 loop spans 13 amino acids. Germline CDR1 SGHRS, CDR2 YFSETQ. Trimming shortened V by 0 bases and J by 5 bases, and 9 bases separated the two germline ends. The CDR3 reads CASSLAGGHEQYF. CDR3 nucleotide sequence: TGCGCCAGCAGCTTGGCCGGGGGGCACGAGCAGTACTTC.